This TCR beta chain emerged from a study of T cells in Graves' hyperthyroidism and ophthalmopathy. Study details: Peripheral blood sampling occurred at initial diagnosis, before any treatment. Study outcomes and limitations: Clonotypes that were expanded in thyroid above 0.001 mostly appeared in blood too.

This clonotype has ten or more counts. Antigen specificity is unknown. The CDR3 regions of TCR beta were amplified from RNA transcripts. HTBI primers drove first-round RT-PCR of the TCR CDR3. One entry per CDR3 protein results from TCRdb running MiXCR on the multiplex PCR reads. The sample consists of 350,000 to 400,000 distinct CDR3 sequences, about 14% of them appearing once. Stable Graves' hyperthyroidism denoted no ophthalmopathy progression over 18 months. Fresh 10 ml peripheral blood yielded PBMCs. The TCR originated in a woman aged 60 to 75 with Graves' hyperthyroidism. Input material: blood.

The CDR3 region has the DNA TGTGCCAGCAGTCCGAGGGACTCCGGGACTAGCGGCACAGATACGCAGTATTTT. It is translated as CASSPRDSGTSGTDTQYF. The chain has TRBV6-2 or TRBV6-3 and TRBJ2-3; 10 bases fit TRBD2. The junction had 12 bases not matched to a gene; V was cut back by 5 bases and J by 1 base. Germline CDR1 and CDR2: MNHEY and SVGEGT. CDR3 length: 18 residues.